This TCR beta chain emerged from a study of shared clonotypes between healthy human individuals. Sequencing used immunoSEQ multiplex PCR; TCRdb keeps in-frame clones, though not all of them. The sample includes approximately 940,000 clones, 70% to 85% of them seen just once. V lost 0 bases to trimming and J lost 3 bases, with 6 bases between them. CDR1 is KGHSH, CDR2 LQKENI, per germline. CDR3 length equals 13 residues. The sample taken for sequencing was memory CD4+ T cells sorted from blood. The subset here: CD45RA-negative fraction. The chain carries TRBV18 and TRBJ2-7; the D gene is possibly TRBD2 (5 bases). The TCR sequence derives from a man younger than 30 in good health. The CDR3 protein is CASSPPEVYEQYF. The CDR3, as DNA: TGTGCCAGCTCACCACCGGAGGTCTACGAGCAGTACTTC. The full variable domain, its missing parts supplied by reference TRBV18 and TRBJ2-7, is NAGVMQNPRHLVRRRGQEARLRCSPMKGHSHVYWYRQLPEEGLKFMVYLQKENIIDESGMPKERFSAEFPKEGPSILRIQQVVRGDSAAYFCASSPPEVYEQYFGPGTRLTVT.